These 16 T cell receptor beta chains originate from one sample sequenced in a study of cytomegalovirus exposure and HLA in healthy donors. With 60 Vbeta and 13 Jbeta primers, the PCR was carried out. The data were produced by immunoSEQ multiplex PCR, yet TCRdb's version contains in-frame clones alone and is incomplete. Of 100,000 to 150,000 clones in the sample, around 68% were seen once. The source material was PBMCs. These receptor sequences come from a woman aged 45-60 years in good health and CMV-seropositive.

The chain has TRBV29-1 and TRBJ2-1; 12 bases align to TRBD1. V lost 8 bases, J lost 9 bases, and 8 bases stayed unmatched. The CDR3 runs to 13 residues. Germline CDR1 is SQVTM and CDR2 is ANQGSEA. In DNA form, the CDR3 reads TGCAGCAATTGGGGACAGGGGGCAGGTGAGCAGTTCTTC. It yields the protein CSNWGQGAGEQFF.

The chain couples TRBV16 to TRBJ1-4; weak D call: TRBD1 (6 bases). V lost 5 bases and J lost 4, with 14 bases in between. CDR1 KGHSY and CDR2 FQNENV come from the germline V gene. The CDR3 is 15 amino acids. Here the CDR3 reads CASSSQGNGNEKLFF. In DNA form, the CDR3 reads TGTGCCAGCAGCTCACAGGGAAATGGTAATGAAAAACTGTTTTTT.

The chain recombines TRBV18 with TRBJ1-5; D remains ambiguous. From germline, CDR1 is KGHSH and CDR2 LQKENI. The V end lost 3 bases, the J end lost 0 bases, and 9 bases lay between the germline ends. The CDR3 extends over 15 amino acids. In DNA form, the CDR3 reads TGTGCCAGCTCACCCCGGCAGGTTAGCAATCAGCCCCAGCATTTT. Amino acids: CASSPRQVSNQPQHF.

This chain joins TRBV6-5 and TRBJ1-2, with a possible D match to TRBD1 (6 bases). Trimming cost V 6 bases and J 8 bases, with 16 bases left between them. Germline loops: CDR1 MNHEY, CDR2 SVGAGI. The CDR3 is made up of 13 amino acids. CDR3 region: CASRAEQGRGYTF. The CDR3 DNA reads TGTGCCAGCAGAGCTGAACAGGGTCGCGGCTACACCTTC.

This clone showed up just a few times. J is TRBJ2-3 and V is TRBV10-3, with TRBD1 as a possible D gene (5 bases). Trimming left V 2 bases short and J 0 bases short, with 15 bases between. The CDR3 spans 17 residues. The germline V gene has CDR1 ENHRY and CDR2 SYGVKD. The CDR3 loop is CAISEPSDSSSTDTQYF. The CDR3 region has the DNA TGTGCCATCAGTGAGCCCAGCGACAGCAGTAGCACAGATACGCAGTATTTT.

The chain joins TRBV29-1 to TRBJ1-1; the D gene is possibly TRBD1 (6 bases). CDR1 is SQVTM and CDR2 is ANQGSEA in the germline V gene. V lost 5 bases and J 3 bases, leaving 10 bases between the germline ends. The CDR3 length is 12 residues. CDR3 sequence reads: CSVSRGDTEAFF. The CDR3 coding sequence is TGCAGCGTTAGCAGGGGTGACACTGAAGCTTTCTTT.

The J gene is TRBJ1-6, the V gene TRBV10-1, with D tentatively TRBD1 (6 bases). From germline, CDR1 is WNHNN and CDR2 SYGVQD (reference sequence). Trimming stripped 9 bases from V and 6 bases from J, with 12 bases between. The CDR3 loop spans 13 amino acids. CDR3 amino acids: CASRDTGNSPLHF. The CDR3 DNA follows: TGCGCCAGTCGGGACACCGGTAATTCACCCCTCCACTTT.

The rearrangement joins TRBV5-4 to TRBJ1-1; D is perhaps TRBD1 (6 bases). The CDR3 loop spans 16 amino acids. V was pared by 0 bases and J by 4 bases, with 16 bases between. Germline CDR1 SGHNT, CDR2 YYREEE (reference sequence). CDR3 amino acids: CASSLAGLKGGTEAFF. The DNA for the CDR3 is TGTGCCAGCAGCTTGGCCGGCCTAAAAGGGGGCACTGAAGCTTTCTTT. Combining the CDR3 with reference TRBV5-4 and TRBJ1-1 gives the whole variable domain ETGVTQSPTHLIKTRGQQVTLRCSSQSGHNTVSWYQQALGQGPQFIFQYYREEENGRGNFPPRFSGLQFPNYSSELNVNALELDDSALYLCASSLAGLKGGTEAFFGQGTRLTVV.

The V call is TRBV28, the J call TRBJ2-1, with 8 bases identical to TRBD1. CDR3 length: 15 amino acids. Unmatched junction bases numbered 7, after V lost 5 bases and J lost 4 bases. The germline CDR1 and CDR2 sequences are MDHEN and SYDVKM. The CDR3 nucleotides read TGTGCCAGCAGTCGCACCGGGACAGGATACAATGAGCAGTTCTTC. It is translated as CASSRTGTGYNEQFF.

The J gene is TRBJ1-1, the V gene TRBV27; TRBD1 aligns across 7 bases. Germline V lookup: CDR1 MNHEY, CDR2 SMNVEV (reference sequence). J lost 4 bases, V lost 2 bases, and 4 bases had no gene match. This CDR3 comprises 14 residues. Written as DNA, the CDR3 is TGTGCCAGCAGTTTACTACAGGGGAGCACTGAAGCTTTCTTT. This gives the protein CASSLLQGSTEAFF.

This clone was picked up a small number of times. The chain combines TRBV19 with TRBJ1-4; a weak D match, TRBD1 (5 bases). V was clipped by 8 bases and J by 7 bases, with 14 bases between them. Germline V gives CDR1 LNHDA, CDR2 SQIVND (reference sequence). The CDR3 contains 13 residues. The CDR3 DNA is TGTGCCAGTGGGGGGACTGGAAGTGAAAAACTGTTTTTT. The encoded protein is CASGGTGSEKLFF. Variable domain in full (rest from reference TRBV19 and TRBJ1-4): DGGITQSPKYLFRKEGQNVTLSCEQNLNHDAMYWYRQDPGQGLRLIYYSQIVNDFQKGDIAEGYSVSREKKESFPLTVTSAQKNPTAFYLCASGGTGSEKLFFGSGTQLSVL.

The CDR3 region has the DNA TGCGCCAGCAGCCATCTACAGGCGAACACTGAAGCTTTCTTT. Its protein product is CASSHLQANTEAFF. The chain joins TRBV4-3 to TRBJ1-1; maybe TRBD1 (5 bases). CDR3 size: 14 residues. Germline V gene sequence: CDR1 LGHNA, CDR2 YSLEER. V was clipped by 3 bases and J by 1 base, with 9 bases between them.

This chain links TRBV2 with TRBJ2-5; no definite D call. This CDR3 is 14 amino acids long. Germline CDR1 and CDR2: SNHLY and FYNNEI. Trimming removed 6 bases at V and 5 bases at J, with 16 bases between. The chain's CDR3 is CASRESGSSETQYF. As DNA, the CDR3 is TGTGCCAGCAGGGAGTCCGGGTCAAGCGAGACCCAGTACTTC.

V usage is TRBV2 and J usage is TRBJ2-7; a possible D gene is TRBD2 (5 bases). CDR3 length: 14 amino acids. CDR1 is SNHLY, CDR2 FYNNEI, per germline. Trimming removed 8 bases at V and 2 bases at J, with 16 bases between. CDR3 sequence reads: CASLASEQTYEQYF. The CDR3 DNA follows: TGTGCCAGCCTAGCCTCTGAACAGACCTACGAGCAGTACTTC.

This clone was seen a handful of times. This chain links TRBV6-1 with TRBJ1-2, with D perhaps TRBD1 (6 bases). Germline lookup yields CDR1 MNHNS and CDR2 SASEGT. V lost 1 base to trimming and J lost 8 bases, with 17 bases between them. The CDR3 runs to 15 residues. The CDR3 spells CASSEGGGMGPGYTF. Written as DNA, the CDR3 is TGTGCCAGCAGTGAAGGAGGGGGAATGGGACCCGGCTACACCTTC.

This chain links TRBV4-3 with TRBJ1-1; D is ambiguous. V was pared by 1 base and J by 5 bases, with 11 bases between. Germline values: CDR1 LGHNA, CDR2 YSLEER. The CDR3 runs to 14 residues. The CDR3 DNA sequence: TGCGCCAGCAGCCAAGTGAGCAGAGGAACTGAAGCTTTCTTT. Protein sequence: CASSQVSRGTEAFF.